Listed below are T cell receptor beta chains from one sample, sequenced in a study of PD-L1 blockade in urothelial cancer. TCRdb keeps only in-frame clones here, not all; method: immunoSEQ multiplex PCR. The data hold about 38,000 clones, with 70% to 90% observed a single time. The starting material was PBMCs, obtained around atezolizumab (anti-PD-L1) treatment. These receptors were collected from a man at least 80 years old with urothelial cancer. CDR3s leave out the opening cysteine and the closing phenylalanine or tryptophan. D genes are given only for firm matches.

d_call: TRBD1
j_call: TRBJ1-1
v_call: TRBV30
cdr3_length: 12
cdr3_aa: AWSVGTGHTEAF

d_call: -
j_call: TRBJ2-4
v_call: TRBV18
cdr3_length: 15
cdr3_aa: ASSPPAGDLAKNIQY

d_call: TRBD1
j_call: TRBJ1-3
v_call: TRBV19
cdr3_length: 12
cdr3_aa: ASRHRGERNTIY

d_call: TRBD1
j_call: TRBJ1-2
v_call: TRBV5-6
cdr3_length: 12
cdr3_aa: ASSYRDREGGYT

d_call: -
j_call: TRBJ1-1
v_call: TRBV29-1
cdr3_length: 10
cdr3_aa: SVDEGPGWAF

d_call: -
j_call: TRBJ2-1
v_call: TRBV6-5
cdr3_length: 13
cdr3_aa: ASSYSRTAYNEQF

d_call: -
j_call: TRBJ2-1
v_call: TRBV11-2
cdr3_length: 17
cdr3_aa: ASSLETVSRGKYNNEQF

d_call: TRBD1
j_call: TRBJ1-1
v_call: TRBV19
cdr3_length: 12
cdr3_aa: ASSISRGTGKAF

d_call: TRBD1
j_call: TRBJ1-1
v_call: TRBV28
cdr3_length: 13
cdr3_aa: ASSLSGQGDTEAF

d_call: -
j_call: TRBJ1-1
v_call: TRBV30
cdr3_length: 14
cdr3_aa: AWSDRVRNLNTEAF

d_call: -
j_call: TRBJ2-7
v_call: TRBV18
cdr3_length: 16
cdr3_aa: ASSPSPLAGSISYEQY

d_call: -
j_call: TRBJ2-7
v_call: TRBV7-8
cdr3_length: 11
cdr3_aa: ASSRTHQGEQY

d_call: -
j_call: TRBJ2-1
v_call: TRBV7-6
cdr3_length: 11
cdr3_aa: ASSLKTSNEQF

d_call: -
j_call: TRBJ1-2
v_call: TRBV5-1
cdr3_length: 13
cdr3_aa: ASSHTPGTNYGYT